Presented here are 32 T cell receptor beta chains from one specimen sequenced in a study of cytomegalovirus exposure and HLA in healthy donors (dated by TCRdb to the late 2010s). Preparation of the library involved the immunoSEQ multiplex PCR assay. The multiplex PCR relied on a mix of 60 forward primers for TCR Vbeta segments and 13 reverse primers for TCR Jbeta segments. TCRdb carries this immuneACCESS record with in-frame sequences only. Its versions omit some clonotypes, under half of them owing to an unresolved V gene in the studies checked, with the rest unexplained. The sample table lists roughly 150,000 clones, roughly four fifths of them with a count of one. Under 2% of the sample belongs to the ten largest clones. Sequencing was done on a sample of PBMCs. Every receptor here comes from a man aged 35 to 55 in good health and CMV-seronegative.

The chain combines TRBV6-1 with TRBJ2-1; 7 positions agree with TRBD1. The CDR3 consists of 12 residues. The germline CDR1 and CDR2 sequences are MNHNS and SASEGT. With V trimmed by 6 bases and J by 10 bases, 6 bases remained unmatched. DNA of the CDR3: TGTGCCAGCAGCTGGACAGGTCGGGAGCAGTTCTTC. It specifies CASSWTGREQFF.

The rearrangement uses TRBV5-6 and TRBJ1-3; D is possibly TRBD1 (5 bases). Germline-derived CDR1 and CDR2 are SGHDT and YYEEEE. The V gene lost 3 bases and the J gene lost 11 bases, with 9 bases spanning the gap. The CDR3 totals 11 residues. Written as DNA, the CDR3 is TGTGCCAGCAGCTCGGCGGGGGCCATATATTTT. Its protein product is CASSSAGAIYF.

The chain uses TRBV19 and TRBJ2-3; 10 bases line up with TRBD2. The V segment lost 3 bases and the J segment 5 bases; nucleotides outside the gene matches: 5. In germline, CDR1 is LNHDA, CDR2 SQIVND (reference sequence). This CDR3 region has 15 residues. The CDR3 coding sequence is TGTGCCAGTAGTATGGGGGCTAGCGGGAGAGATACGCAGTATTTT. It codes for CASSMGASGRDTQYF.

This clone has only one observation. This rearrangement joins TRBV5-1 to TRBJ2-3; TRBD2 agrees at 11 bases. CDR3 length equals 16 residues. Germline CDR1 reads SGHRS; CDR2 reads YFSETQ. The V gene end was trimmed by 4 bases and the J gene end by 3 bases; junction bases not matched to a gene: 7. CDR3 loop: CASSPGTSGGTDTQYF. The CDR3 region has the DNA TGCGCCAGCAGCCCGGGGACTAGCGGAGGTACAGATACGCAGTATTTT.

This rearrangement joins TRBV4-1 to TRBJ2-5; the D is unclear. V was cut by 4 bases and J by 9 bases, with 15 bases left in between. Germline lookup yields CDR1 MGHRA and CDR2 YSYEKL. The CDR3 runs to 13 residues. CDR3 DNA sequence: TGCGCCAGCAGCCCGACTCCTCAATGGGCCCAGTACTTC. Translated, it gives CASSPTPQWAQYF.

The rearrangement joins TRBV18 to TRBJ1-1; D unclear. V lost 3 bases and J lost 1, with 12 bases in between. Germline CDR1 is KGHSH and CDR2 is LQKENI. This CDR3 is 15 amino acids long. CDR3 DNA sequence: TGTGCCAGCTCACCGTGGAGTTTACGGAACACTGAAGCTTTCTTT. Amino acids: CASSPWSLRNTEAFF.

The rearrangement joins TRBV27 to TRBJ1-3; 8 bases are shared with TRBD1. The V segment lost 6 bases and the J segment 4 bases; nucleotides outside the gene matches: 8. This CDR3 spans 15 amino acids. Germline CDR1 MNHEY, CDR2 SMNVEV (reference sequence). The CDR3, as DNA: TGTGCCAGCAGACGTGCAGGGGGCGCGGGAAACACCATATATTTT. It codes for CASRRAGGAGNTIYF.

CDR3 region: CASSLGSSSAEAFF. Here the CDR3 DNA reads TGTGCCAGCAGCTTAGGGTCCAGCAGCGCTGAAGCTTTCTTT. J is TRBJ1-1 and V is TRBV11-3; D remains ambiguous. Trimming took 1 base from V and 6 from J, leaving 12 bases between them. Germline CDR1 is SGHNT and CDR2 is YENEEA. This CDR3 spans 14 amino acids.

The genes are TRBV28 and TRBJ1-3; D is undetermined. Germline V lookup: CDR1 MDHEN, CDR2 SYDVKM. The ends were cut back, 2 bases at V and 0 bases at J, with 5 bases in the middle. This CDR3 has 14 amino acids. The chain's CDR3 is CASSLGGSGNTIYF. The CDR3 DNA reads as TGTGCCAGCAGTTTAGGCGGCTCTGGAAACACCATATATTTT.

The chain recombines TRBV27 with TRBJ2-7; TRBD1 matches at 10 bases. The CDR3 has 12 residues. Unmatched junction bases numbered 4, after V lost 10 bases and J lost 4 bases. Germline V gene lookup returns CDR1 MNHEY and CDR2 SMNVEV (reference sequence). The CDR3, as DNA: TGTGCCATCCGGACAGGGGGGTACGAGCAGTACGTC. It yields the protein CAIRTGGYEQYV.

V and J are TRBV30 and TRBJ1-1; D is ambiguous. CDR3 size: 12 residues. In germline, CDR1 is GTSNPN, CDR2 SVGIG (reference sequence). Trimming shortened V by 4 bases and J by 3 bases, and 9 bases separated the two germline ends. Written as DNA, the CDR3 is TGTGCCTGGAACCTCGGGTACACTGAAGCTTTCTTT. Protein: CAWNLGYTEAFF.

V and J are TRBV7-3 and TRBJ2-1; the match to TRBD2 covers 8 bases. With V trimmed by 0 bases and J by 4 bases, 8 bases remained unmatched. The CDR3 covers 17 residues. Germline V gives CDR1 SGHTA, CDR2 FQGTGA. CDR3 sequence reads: CASSLTGPGLGYNEQFF. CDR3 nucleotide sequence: TGTGCCAGCAGCTTAACGGGGCCGGGACTAGGTTACAATGAGCAGTTCTTC. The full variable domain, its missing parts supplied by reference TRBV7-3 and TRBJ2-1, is GAGVSQTPSNKVTEKGKYVELRCDPISGHTALYWYRQSLGQGPEFLIYFQGTGAADDSGLPNDRFFAVRPEGSVSTLKIQRTERGDSAVYLCASSLTGPGLGYNEQFFGPGTRLTVL.

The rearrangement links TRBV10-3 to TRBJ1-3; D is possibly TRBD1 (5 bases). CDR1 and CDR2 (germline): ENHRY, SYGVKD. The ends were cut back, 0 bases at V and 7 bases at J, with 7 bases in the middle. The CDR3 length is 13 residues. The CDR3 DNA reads TGTGCCATCAGTGAGTCGGAGGGGAACACCATATATTTT. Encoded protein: CAISESEGNTIYF.

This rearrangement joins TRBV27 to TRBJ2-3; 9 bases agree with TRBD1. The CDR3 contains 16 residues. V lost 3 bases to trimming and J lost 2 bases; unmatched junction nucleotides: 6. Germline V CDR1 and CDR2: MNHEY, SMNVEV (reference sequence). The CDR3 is CASSFGGQGFTDTQYF. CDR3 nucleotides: TGTGCCAGCAGTTTTGGCGGACAGGGGTTCACAGATACGCAGTATTTT.

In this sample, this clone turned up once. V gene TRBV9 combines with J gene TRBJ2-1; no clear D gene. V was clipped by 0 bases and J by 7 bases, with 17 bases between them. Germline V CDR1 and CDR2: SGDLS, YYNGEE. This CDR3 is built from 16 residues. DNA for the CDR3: TGTGCCAGCAGCGTAGGCTTAGTAGCTACCGAAAATGAGCAGTTCTTC. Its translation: CASSVGLVATENEQFF.

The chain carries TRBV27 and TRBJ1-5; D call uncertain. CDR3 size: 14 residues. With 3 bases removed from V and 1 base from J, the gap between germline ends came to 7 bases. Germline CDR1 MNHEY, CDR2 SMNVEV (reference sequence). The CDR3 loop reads CASSLWRSNQPQHF. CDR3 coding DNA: TGTGCCAGCAGTTTGTGGAGGAGCAATCAGCCCCAGCATTTT.

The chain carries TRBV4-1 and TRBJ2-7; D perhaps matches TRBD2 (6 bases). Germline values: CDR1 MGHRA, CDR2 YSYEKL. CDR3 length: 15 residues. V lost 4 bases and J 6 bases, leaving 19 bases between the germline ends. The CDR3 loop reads CASSRDGSLGREQYV. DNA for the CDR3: TGCGCCAGCAGCCGAGACGGGAGCCTGGGTCGCGAGCAGTACGTC.

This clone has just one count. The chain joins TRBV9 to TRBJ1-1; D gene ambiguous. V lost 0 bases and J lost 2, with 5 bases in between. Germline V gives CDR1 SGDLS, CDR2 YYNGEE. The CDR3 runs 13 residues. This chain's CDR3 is CASSVGSNTEAFF. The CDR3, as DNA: TGTGCCAGCAGCGTAGGGAGTAACACTGAAGCTTTCTTT.

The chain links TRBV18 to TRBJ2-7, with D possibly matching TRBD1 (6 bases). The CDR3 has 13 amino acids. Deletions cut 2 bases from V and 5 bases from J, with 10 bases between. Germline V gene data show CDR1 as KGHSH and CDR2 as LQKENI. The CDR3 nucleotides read TGTGCCAGCTCACCAGGTTACAGGGACGAGCAGTACTTC. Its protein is CASSPGYRDEQYF.

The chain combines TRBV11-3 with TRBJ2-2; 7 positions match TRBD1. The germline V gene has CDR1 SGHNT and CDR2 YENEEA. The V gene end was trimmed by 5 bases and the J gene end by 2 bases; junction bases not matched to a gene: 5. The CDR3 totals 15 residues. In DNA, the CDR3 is TGTGCCAGCAGCCCCCACAGGGGAAACACCGGGGAGCTGTTTTTT. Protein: CASSPHRGNTGELFF.

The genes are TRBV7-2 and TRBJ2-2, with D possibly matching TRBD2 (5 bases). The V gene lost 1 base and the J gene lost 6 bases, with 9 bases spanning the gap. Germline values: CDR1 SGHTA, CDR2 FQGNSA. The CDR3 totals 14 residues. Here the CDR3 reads CASSLVTGSGELFF. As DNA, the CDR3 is TGTGCCAGCAGCTTAGTAACGGGATCCGGGGAGCTGTTTTTT. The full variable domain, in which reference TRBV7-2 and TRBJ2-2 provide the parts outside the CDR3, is GAGVSQSPSNKVTEKGKDVELRCDPISGHTALYWYRQSLGQGLEFLIYFQGNSAPDKSGLPSDRFSAERTGGSVSTLTIQRTQQEDSAVYLCASSLVTGSGELFFGEGSRLTVL.

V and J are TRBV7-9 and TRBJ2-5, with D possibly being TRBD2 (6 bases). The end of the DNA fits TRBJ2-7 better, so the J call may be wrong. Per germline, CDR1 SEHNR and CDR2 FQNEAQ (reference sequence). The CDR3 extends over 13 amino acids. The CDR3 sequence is CASSPGVSYEQYF. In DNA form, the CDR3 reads TGTGCCAGCAGCCCGGGGGTCTCCTACGAGCAGTACTTC.

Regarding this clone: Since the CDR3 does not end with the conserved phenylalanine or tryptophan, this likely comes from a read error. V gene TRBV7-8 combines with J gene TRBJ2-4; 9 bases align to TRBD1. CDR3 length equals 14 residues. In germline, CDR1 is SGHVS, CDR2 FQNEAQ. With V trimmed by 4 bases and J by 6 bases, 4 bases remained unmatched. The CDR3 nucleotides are TGTGCCAGCAGCTCACGACAGGGGGGAAACATTCAGTACTGC. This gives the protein CASSSRQGGNIQYC.

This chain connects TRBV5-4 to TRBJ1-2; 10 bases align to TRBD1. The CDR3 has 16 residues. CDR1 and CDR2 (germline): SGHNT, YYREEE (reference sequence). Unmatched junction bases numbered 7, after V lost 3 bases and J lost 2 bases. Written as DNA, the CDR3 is TGTGCCAGCAGCTCGCCGGGACAGGGGCAGAACTATGGCTACACCTTC. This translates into CASSSPGQGQNYGYTF.

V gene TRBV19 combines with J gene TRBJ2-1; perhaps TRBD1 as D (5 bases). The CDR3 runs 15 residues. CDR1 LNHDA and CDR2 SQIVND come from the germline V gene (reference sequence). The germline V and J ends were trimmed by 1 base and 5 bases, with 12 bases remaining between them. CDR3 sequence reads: CASSIGGAMDNEQFF. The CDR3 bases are TGTGCCAGTAGTATAGGGGGCGCGATGGACAATGAGCAGTTCTTC.

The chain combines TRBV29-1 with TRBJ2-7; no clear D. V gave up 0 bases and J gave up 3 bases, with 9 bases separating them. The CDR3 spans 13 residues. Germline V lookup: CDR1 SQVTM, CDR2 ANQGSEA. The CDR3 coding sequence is TGCAGCGTTGAAGATCGCGAGGACTACGAGCAGTACTTC. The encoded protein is CSVEDREDYEQYF.

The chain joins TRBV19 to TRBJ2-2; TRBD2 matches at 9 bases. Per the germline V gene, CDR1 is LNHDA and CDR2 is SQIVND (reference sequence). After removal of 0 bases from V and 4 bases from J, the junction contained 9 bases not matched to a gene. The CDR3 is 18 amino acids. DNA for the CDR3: TGTGCCAGTAGTATAGAGCGGACTAGCGCGGGGTCCACCGGGGAGCTGTTTTTT. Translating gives CASSIERTSAGSTGELFF.

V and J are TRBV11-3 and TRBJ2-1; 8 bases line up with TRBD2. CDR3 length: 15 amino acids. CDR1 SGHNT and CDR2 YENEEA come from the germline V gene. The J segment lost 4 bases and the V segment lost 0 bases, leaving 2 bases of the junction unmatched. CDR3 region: CASSLDLAGYNEQFF. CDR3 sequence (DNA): TGTGCCAGCAGCTTAGACCTAGCGGGTTACAATGAGCAGTTCTTC.

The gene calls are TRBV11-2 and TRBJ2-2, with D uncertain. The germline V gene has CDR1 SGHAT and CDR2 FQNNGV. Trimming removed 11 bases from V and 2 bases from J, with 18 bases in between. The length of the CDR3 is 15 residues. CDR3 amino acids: CALVPGELNTGELFF. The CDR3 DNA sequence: TGTGCCCTAGTTCCCGGCGAACTAAACACCGGGGAGCTGTTTTTT.

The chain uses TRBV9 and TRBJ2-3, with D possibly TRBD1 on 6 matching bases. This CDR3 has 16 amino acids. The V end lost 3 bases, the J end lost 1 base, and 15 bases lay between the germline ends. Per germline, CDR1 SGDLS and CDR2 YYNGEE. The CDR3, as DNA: TGTGCCAGCAGCGGCAATCAGGGGATGGGCACAGATACGCAGTATTTT. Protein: CASSGNQGMGTDTQYF.

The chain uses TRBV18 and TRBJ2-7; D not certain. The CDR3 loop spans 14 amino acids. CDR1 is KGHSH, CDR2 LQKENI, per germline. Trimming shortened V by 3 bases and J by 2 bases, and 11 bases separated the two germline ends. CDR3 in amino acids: CASSPGRRTYEQYF. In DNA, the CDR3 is TGTGCCAGCTCACCGGGCAGAAGGACCTACGAGCAGTACTTC. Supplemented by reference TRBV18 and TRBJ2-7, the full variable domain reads NAGVMQNPRHLVRRRGQEARLRCSPMKGHSHVYWYRQLPEEGLKFMVYLQKENIIDESGMPKERFSAEFPKEGPSILRIQQVVRGDSAAYFCASSPGRRTYEQYFGPGTRLTVT.

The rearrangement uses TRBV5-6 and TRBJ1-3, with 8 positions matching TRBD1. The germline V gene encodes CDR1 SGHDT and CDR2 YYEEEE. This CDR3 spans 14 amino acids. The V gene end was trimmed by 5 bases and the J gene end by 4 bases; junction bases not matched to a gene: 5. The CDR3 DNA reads TGTGCCAGCAGTCTGGGACAGGCGGGAAACACCATATATTTT. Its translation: CASSLGQAGNTIYF.